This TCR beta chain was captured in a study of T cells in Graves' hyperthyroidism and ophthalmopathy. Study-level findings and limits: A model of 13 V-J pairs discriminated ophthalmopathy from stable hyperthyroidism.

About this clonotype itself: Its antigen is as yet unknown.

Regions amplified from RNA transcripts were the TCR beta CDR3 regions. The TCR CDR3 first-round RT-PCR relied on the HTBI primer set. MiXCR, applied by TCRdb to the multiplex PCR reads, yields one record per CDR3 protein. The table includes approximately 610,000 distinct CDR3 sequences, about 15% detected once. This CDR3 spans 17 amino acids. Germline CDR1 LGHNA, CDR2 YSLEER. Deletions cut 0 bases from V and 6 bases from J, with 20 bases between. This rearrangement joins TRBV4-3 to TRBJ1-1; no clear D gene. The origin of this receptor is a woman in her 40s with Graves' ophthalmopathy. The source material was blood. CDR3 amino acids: CASSQDLRRVTSAEAFF. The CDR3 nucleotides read TGCGCCAGCAGCCAAGATCTGAGGAGGGTGACGAGCGCTGAAGCTTTCTTT.